Following are 9 T cell receptor beta chains from one sample sequenced in a study of blood T cell repertoires in COVID-19. Sequenced by immunoSEQ multiplex PCR; TCRdb stores in-frame clones only, minus some. The sample consists of 95,000 to 110,000 clones, around 85% of them appearing once. The source material was peripheral blood. The origin of the receptors is an elderly woman with active or convalescent COVID-19.

This chain joins TRBV4-3 and TRBJ1-1; 10 bases are shared with TRBD1. Unmatched junction bases numbered 11, after V lost 3 bases and J lost 10 bases. CDR3 length equals 15 residues. Per the germline V gene, CDR1 is LGHNA and CDR2 is YSLEER. The CDR3 here is CASSQDTDGDRGAFF. Written as DNA, the CDR3 is TGCGCCAGCAGCCAGGATACCGATGGGGACAGGGGAGCTTTCTTT.

In its sample, this clone was seen once. The genes are TRBV6-6 and TRBJ1-2, with D unresolved. CDR3 size: 13 residues. V was clipped by 0 bases and J by 3 bases, with 5 bases between them. Germline V CDR1 and CDR2: MNHNY, SVGAGI (reference sequence). DNA for the CDR3: TGTGCCAGCAGTTACTCCGGGGACTATGGCTACACCTTC. Its translation is CASSYSGDYGYTF.

The chain combines TRBV28 with TRBJ2-7; TRBD2 is a possible D gene (6 bases). Per the germline V gene, CDR1 is MDHEN and CDR2 is SYDVKM. The CDR3 loop spans 16 amino acids. Trimming pared 9 bases from V and 4 bases from J, leaving 25 bases between. CDR3 in DNA: TGTGCCAGACGGTTACGGGGGAGAGATTGGTCATACGAGCAGTACTTC. Protein product: CARRLRGRDWSYEQYF.

The CDR3 loop reads CASSLRTGGYPEAFF. The CDR3 coding sequence is TGTGCCAGCAGCTTACGTACAGGGGGCTACCCTGAAGCTTTCTTT. This rearrangement joins TRBV7-9 to TRBJ1-1; TRBD1 agrees at 9 bases. The CDR3 runs to 15 residues. Trimming cost V 2 bases and J 6 bases; bases outside gene matches: 7. Germline V gene lookup returns CDR1 SEHNR and CDR2 FQNEAQ (reference sequence).

The count of this clone is one. V usage is TRBV30 and J usage is TRBJ2-3, with 10 bases fitting TRBD2. This CDR3 is 15 amino acids long. CDR1 is GTSNPN, CDR2 SVGIG, per germline (reference sequence). V dropped 2 bases and J dropped 2; count of bases not matched to a gene: 4. CDR3 residues: CAWSKGLADTDTQYF. The CDR3 DNA sequence: TGTGCCTGGAGTAAAGGACTAGCGGACACAGATACGCAGTATTTT.

The V and J genes are TRBV2 and TRBJ1-5, with 8 bases identical to TRBD1. Germline CDR1 SNHLY, CDR2 FYNNEI. This CDR3 has 16 amino acids. Germline trimming cut 8 bases from V and 2 bases from J; bases unmatched to any gene: 11. The CDR3 loop is CASVGTGQGGNQPQHF. For the CDR3, the DNA is TGTGCCAGCGTGGGTACTGGACAGGGTGGCAATCAGCCCCAGCATTTT.

The rearrangement joins TRBV20-1 to TRBJ1-2, with a possible D match to TRBD1 (5 bases). Germline CDR1 DFQATT, CDR2 SNEGSKA (reference sequence). The CDR3 runs to 11 residues. Trimming left V 3 bases short and J 6 bases short, with 8 bases between. The chain's CDR3 is CSASRAHGYTF. Written as DNA, the CDR3 is TGCAGTGCTAGCAGGGCCCATGGCTACACCTTC.

The V gene is TRBV18, the J gene TRBJ2-2, with 9 bases matching TRBD1. There are 17 residues in the CDR3. V shed 2 bases and J 0 bases; nucleotides not matched to a gene: 4. The germline V gene encodes CDR1 KGHSH and CDR2 LQKENI. The DNA of the CDR3 is TGTGCCAGCTCACCATGGGGACAGGGAACGAACACCGGGGAGCTGTTTTTT. It codes for CASSPWGQGTNTGELFF.

The CDR3 loop is CASSDTRTGRIEKLFF. Here the CDR3 DNA reads TGTGCCAGCAGTGATACCCGGACAGGGAGGATCGAAAAACTGTTTTTT. The chain recombines TRBV25-1 with TRBJ1-4; 8 bases fit TRBD1. The V segment lost 3 bases and the J segment 8 bases; nucleotides outside the gene matches: 11. Per the germline V gene, CDR1 is MGHDK and CDR2 is SYGVNS. CDR3 length: 16 residues. Complete variable domain (other parts from reference TRBV25-1 and TRBJ1-4): EADIYQTPRYLVIGTGKKITLECSQTMGHDKMYWYQQDPGMELHLIHYSYGVNSTEKGDLSSESTVSRIRTEHFPLTLESARPSHTSQYLCASSDTRTGRIEKLFFGSGTQLSVL.